This T cell receptor (beta chain) was found in a study of early T cells in non-severe SARS-CoV-2 infection. In the study overall: Investigators sequenced bulk RNA drawn from unsorted whole blood, and chains remained unpaired.

This clonotype came up many times. Its antigen is not identified. The CDR3 covers 16 residues. Per germline, CDR1 KGHSY and CDR2 FQNENV. The ends were cut back, 1 base at V and 2 bases at J, with 12 bases in the middle. Overall study results and limits: A preference for anti-spike CD8 responses marked VDJdb matching, which missed private and CD4 specificities.

The TCR library protocol attached unique molecular identifiers to the individual cDNA molecules. TCRdb redid the calling of the 5' RACE reads with MiXCR, one entry per CDR3 protein. The sample lists about 69,000 distinct CDR3 sequences; about 9% were seen once. The source of this sequence is an adult who was a healthcare worker with PCR-confirmed SARS-CoV-2 infection or an uninfected control (not recorded which). The specimen sequenced was whole blood. The J gene is TRBJ1-5, the V gene TRBV16; weak D call: TRBD1 (5 bases). The CDR3 loop is CASSQFGGMGNQPQHF. The CDR3 region has the DNA TGTGCCAGCAGCCAATTTGGGGGAATGGGCAATCAGCCCCAGCATTTT.